These 21 T cell receptor beta chains came from one sample sequenced in a study of blood T cells in healthy people across ages. Sample-barcoded 5' priming and a J-beta primer mix drove a second PCR of about 6 to 12 cycles. Via MiXCR, TCRdb re-called the 5' RACE reads, giving one row per CDR3 protein. The data contain fewer than 2,000,000 distinct CDR3 sequences, about two fifths of them singletons. The sequencing sample was made of blood. These receptors were obtained from a human donor in good health.

The chain uses TRBV20-1 and TRBJ2-7; 7 bases line up with TRBD1. With 6 bases clipped from V and 1 base from J, the junction kept 6 bases outside the gene matches. Germline-derived CDR1 and CDR2 are DFQATT and SNEGSKA (reference sequence). CDR3 length: 13 amino acids. Here the CDR3 reads CSAYDRASYEQYF. CDR3 sequence (DNA): TGCAGTGCCTACGACAGGGCGTCCTACGAGCAGTACTTC.

The chain has TRBV6-1 and TRBJ2-1, with 8 bases fitting TRBD2. The length of the CDR3 is 17 residues. In germline, CDR1 is MNHNS, CDR2 SASEGT. V trimming: 5 bases; J trimming: 0 bases; junction bases outside the gene matches: 9. In DNA, the CDR3 is TGTGCCAGCAGTCCCCATTTCCGGGGGGGCTCCTACAATGAGCAGTTCTTC. It codes for CASSPHFRGGSYNEQFF.

The chain recombines TRBV7-2 with TRBJ2-5; 8 bases line up with TRBD1. The germline V gene encodes CDR1 SGHTA and CDR2 FQGNSA. With 5 bases clipped from V and 5 bases from J, the junction kept 10 bases outside the gene matches. This CDR3 region has 15 residues. The DNA of the CDR3 is TGTGCCAGCAGCATAGACAGGGGCAGGGCGGAGACCCAGTACTTC. Protein sequence: CASSIDRGRAETQYF.

As for this clonotype: Since the CDR3 does not end with the conserved phenylalanine or tryptophan, this likely comes from a read error. The V call is TRBV7-2, the J call TRBJ1-2; the D gene is possibly TRBD1 (6 bases). This CDR3 is built from 15 residues. Germline V gives CDR1 SGHTA, CDR2 FQGNSA. Trimming removed 3 bases from V and 5 bases from J, with 16 bases in between. CDR3 loop: CASSFSGGAQYGYTL. The CDR3 nucleotides are TGTGCCAGCAGCTTCTCGGGGGGCGCGCAATATGGCTACACCTTA.

This clonotype was seen a handful of times. This chain's CDR3 is CASSLSSGRMNTEAFF. DNA for the CDR3: TGTGCCAGCAGCTTAAGTAGCGGACGGATGAACACTGAAGCTTTCTTT. This sequence joins TRBV7-6 and TRBJ1-1; D unclear. The germline V and J ends were trimmed by 2 bases and 0 bases, with 13 bases remaining between them. From germline, CDR1 is SGHVS and CDR2 FNYEAQ. The CDR3 contains 16 residues.

The chain couples TRBV7-2 to TRBJ2-3, with unresolved D. Trimming removed 4 bases from V and 3 bases from J, with 8 bases in between. Looked up from germline, CDR1 is SGHTA and CDR2 is FQGNSA. The CDR3 spans 13 residues. The DNA of the CDR3 is TGTGCCAGCAGCTCCCATAATACAGATACGCAGTATTTT. Translated, it gives CASSSHNTDTQYF. Combining the CDR3 with reference TRBV7-2 and TRBJ2-3 gives the whole variable domain GAGVSQSPSNKVTEKGKDVELRCDPISGHTALYWYRQSLGQGLEFLIYFQGNSAPDKSGLPSDRFSAERTGGSVSTLTIQRTQQEDSAVYLCASSSHNTDTQYFGPGTRLTVL.

This clonotype showed up just a few times. The chain recombines TRBV20-1 with TRBJ1-2; D possibly corresponds to TRBD1 (5 bases). V lost 6 bases, J lost 4 bases, and 18 bases lay in between. CDR1 is DFQATT and CDR2 is SNEGSKA in the germline V gene (reference sequence). The CDR3 loop spans 14 amino acids. The DNA for the CDR3 is TGCAGTGCCCTAGGGGACGGTGGTCCCTATGGCTACACCTTC. Protein product: CSALGDGGPYGYTF.

This clonotype was counted only a few times. The chain is built from TRBV7-6 and TRBJ2-7, with 12 bases fitting TRBD2. This CDR3 contains 17 residues. Germline V CDR1 and CDR2: SGHVS, FNYEAQ. V was pared by 4 bases and J by 0 bases, with 7 bases of the junction left unmatched. The CDR3 loop is CASSSRASGGASYEQYF. CDR3 DNA sequence: TGTGCCAGCAGCTCTAGAGCTAGCGGGGGGGCCTCCTACGAGCAGTACTTC.

In this sample, this clonotype turned up a few times. The genes are TRBV6-1 and TRBJ2-7; the match to TRBD1 covers 10 bases. The CDR3 extends over 14 amino acids. V shed 7 bases, J shed 4 bases, and the junction held 7 bases outside the gene matches. Germline lookup yields CDR1 MNHNS and CDR2 SASEGT. As DNA, the CDR3 is TGTGCCAGCAAACCGGGACAGGGGTTATACGAGCAGTACTTC. Translation gives CASKPGQGLYEQYF.

CDR3 DNA: TGTGCCAGCAGCTTATCAGGCAGGGCTGGAAACACCATATATTTT. Translating gives CASSLSGRAGNTIYF. This chain uses TRBV7-2 with TRBJ1-3; D is perhaps TRBD1 (5 bases). The germline CDR1 and CDR2 sequences are SGHTA and FQGNSA. The CDR3 spans 15 residues. V was cut by 2 bases and J by 2 bases, with 10 bases left in between.

Turning to this clonotype: A read error may produce the germline difference seen at one junction end. The chain joins TRBV11-2 to TRBJ2-3; 8 positions agree with TRBD2. Germline CDR1 is SGHAT and CDR2 is FQNNGV. This CDR3 is built from 15 residues. CDR3 region: CASGLGGLVTDTQYF. In DNA, the CDR3 is TGTGCCAGCGGCTTAGGGGGACTAGTCACAGATACGCAGTATTTT.

The genes are TRBV6-5 and TRBJ2-1, with 10 bases identical to TRBD2. The trim removed 7 bases at V and 9 bases at J, leaving 12 bases unmatched. Germline CDR1 MNHEY, CDR2 SVGAGI. The CDR3 contains 15 residues. The CDR3: CASTRSGGVWGEQFF. CDR3 nucleotides: TGTGCCAGCACCAGGAGCGGGGGGGTTTGGGGTGAGCAGTTCTTC.

This rearrangement joins TRBV9 to TRBJ2-1, with D tentatively TRBD2 (5 bases). CDR1 and CDR2 from the germline V gene are SGDLS and YYNGEE. V gave up 2 bases and J gave up 5 bases, with 23 bases separating them. CDR3 length: 18 amino acids. The CDR3 DNA follows: TGTGCCAGCAGCGTCCTCGGGGTAAGGGCCTCGTTGGACAATGAGCAGTTCTTC. The encoded protein is CASSVLGVRASLDNEQFF.

This clonotype showed up many times. This chain joins TRBV29-1 and TRBJ2-3, with TRBD1 matching 7 bases. J lost 0 bases, V lost 3 bases, and 9 bases had no gene match. The CDR3 spans 16 residues. The germline V gene has CDR1 SQVTM and CDR2 ANQGSEA. The CDR3 region is CSVDDQGVSSTDTQYF. In nucleotides, the CDR3 is TGCAGCGTTGATGACCAGGGGGTTTCTAGCACAGATACGCAGTATTTT.

This clonotype was counted only a few times. This rearrangement joins TRBV6-2 or TRBV6-3 to TRBJ1-5; D gene uncertain. The CDR3 runs 15 residues. The germline CDR1 and CDR2 sequences are MNHEY and SVGEGT. Trimming left V 1 base short and J 7 bases short, with 14 bases between. CDR3 in DNA: TGTGCCAGCAGTTACTTGGGGTCCAGCCAACAGCCCCAGCATTTT. This codes for CASSYLGSSQQPQHF.

This chain joins TRBV6-2 or TRBV6-3 and TRBJ2-3, with D unresolved. CDR3 length equals 16 residues. V lost 0 bases to trimming and J lost 3 bases, with 13 bases between them. The V gene's germline CDR1 is MNHEY and CDR2 SVGEGT. The CDR3 DNA is TGTGCCAGCAGTTACTCAGGCATCAGCGTGACAGATACGCAGTATTTT. This codes for CASSYSGISVTDTQYF.

This rearrangement joins TRBV6-6 to TRBJ1-6, with 10 bases fitting TRBD1. Germline CDR1 reads MNHNY; CDR2 reads SVGAGI (reference sequence). CDR3 length: 16 amino acids. Losses at the gene ends were 5 bases for V and 7 bases for J; bases not matched to a gene: 8. The CDR3 reads CASSPPPGQGNSPLHF. Written as DNA, the CDR3 is TGTGCCAGCAGTCCACCGCCGGGACAGGGGAATTCACCCCTCCACTTT.

V usage is TRBV3-1 and J usage is TRBJ1-6; 11 bases map to TRBD1. The germline gives CDR1 LGHDT, CDR2 YNNKEL (reference sequence). The CDR3 is 17 residues long. V gave up 0 bases and J gave up 6 bases; unmatched junction bases: 4. The DNA for the CDR3 is TGTGCCAGCAGCCAAGATTTTGGGACAGGGGGTAATTCACCCCTCCACTTT. This sequence encodes CASSQDFGTGGNSPLHF.

The gene calls are TRBV2 and TRBJ1-5, with D hard to call. Deletions cut 8 bases from V and 1 base from J, with 6 bases between. The CDR3 is made up of 12 amino acids. Germline V gene lookup returns CDR1 SNHLY and CDR2 FYNNEI. The DNA of the CDR3 is TGTGCCAGCGGTGGCAGCAATCAGCCCCAGCATTTT. Translating it yields CASGGSNQPQHF.

The V gene is TRBV4-3, the J gene TRBJ1-1; D might be TRBD1 (5 bases). The germline CDR1 and CDR2 sequences are LGHNA and YSLEER. V was clipped by 4 bases and J by 4 bases, with 16 bases between them. CDR3 size: 15 residues. The DNA of the CDR3 is TGCGCCAGCAGCCGACTAACGGGGGGGGGCACTGAAGCTTTCTTT. Translated: CASSRLTGGGTEAFF.

The chain employs TRBV12-3 or TRBV12-4 and TRBJ2-4; D gene unclear. This CDR3 comprises 13 residues. V dropped 1 base and J dropped 8 bases, with 9 bases sitting between them. The CDR3 loop is CASSLDTTDIQYF. DNA for the CDR3: TGTGCCAGCAGTTTAGATACGACTGACATTCAGTACTTC.